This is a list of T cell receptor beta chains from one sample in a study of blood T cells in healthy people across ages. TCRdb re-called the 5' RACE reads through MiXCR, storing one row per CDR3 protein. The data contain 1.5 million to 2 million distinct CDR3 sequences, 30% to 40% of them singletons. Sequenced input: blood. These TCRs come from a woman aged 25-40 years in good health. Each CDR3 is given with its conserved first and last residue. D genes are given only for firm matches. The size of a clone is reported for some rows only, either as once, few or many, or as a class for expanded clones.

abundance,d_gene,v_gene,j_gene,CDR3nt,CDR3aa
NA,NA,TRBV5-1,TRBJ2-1,TGCGCCAGCAGCTTGGAGGCTAGCGAAAAAAACAATGAGCAGTTCTTC,CASSLEASEKNNEQFF
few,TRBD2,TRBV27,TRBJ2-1,TGTGCCAGCAGCACCTCTAGGACTAGCGGCTACAATGAGCAGTTCTTC,CASSTSRTSGYNEQFF
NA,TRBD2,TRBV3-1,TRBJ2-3,TGTGCCAGCAGCCAGTGGCTAGCGGGAGGACAAAATACGCAGTATTTT,CASSQWLAGGQNTQYF
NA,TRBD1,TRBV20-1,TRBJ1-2,TGCAGTGCGCACGGGACAGGGGACGACTATGGCTACACCTTC,CSAHGTGDDYGYTF
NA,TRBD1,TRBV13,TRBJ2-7,TGTGCCAGCAGCGCTGTCGGGACAGGGGTTTACGAGCAGTACTTC,CASSAVGTGVYEQYF
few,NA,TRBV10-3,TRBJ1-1,TGTGCCGTTGAAGGGGAGTCTCACACTGAAGCTTTCTTT,CAVEGESHTEAFF
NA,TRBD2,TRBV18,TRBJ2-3,TGTGCCAGCTCATACCTAGCGGGAGAGGCAGATACGCAGTATTTT,CASSYLAGEADTQYF
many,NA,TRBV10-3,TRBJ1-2,TGTGCCATCAGTGTGGCGGCTGGCGATGGCTACACCTTC,CAISVAAGDGYTF
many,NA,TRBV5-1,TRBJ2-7,TGCGCCAGCAGCCTCGGGACGGGGAAGACCTACGAGCAGTACTTC,CASSLGTGKTYEQYF
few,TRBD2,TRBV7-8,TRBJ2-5,TGTGCCAGCAGCTGGGGACTAGCGGGACTGGAGACCCAGTACTTC,CASSWGLAGLETQYF
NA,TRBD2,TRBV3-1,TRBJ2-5,TGTGCCAGCAGCCAAGATCCCCTTTTTTCGGCGGGAGACGAGACCCAGTACTTC,CASSQDPLFSAGDETQYF
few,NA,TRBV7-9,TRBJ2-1,TGTGCCAGCAGCGCTAATTTTAATGAGCAGTTCTTC,CASSANFNEQFF
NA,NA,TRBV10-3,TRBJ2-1,TGTGCCAGCACCGGGACACCGTCGAGCTCCTACAATGAGCAGTTCTTC,CASTGTPSSSYNEQFF
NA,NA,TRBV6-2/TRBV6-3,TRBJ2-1,TGTGCCAGCAGTTCGCGGGACCGCGGGCAGTTCTTC,CASSSRDRGQFF
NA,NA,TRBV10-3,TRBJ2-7,TGTGCCATCAGTGACTCTAGCAGGATCTACGGGCAGTACTTC,CAISDSSRIYGQYF
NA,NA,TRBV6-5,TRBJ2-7,TGTGCCAGCAGTTACTCTGCTCCAAACATTGTCTACGAGCAGTACTTC,CASSYSAPNIVYEQYF
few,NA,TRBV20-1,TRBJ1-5,TGCAGTGCTAGAGTGGGCTCAATGGGGCAGCCCCAGCATTTT,CSARVGSMGQPQHF
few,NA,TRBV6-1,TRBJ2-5,TGTGCCAGCAGTGAAACACTGAGGGAGACCCAGTACTTC,CASSETLRETQYF
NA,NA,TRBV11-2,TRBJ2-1,TGTGCCAGCAGCTTAGCTTCCGCCCTTAGTTTCCAGTTCTTC,CASSLASALSFQFF
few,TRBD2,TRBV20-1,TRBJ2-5,TGCAGTGCTAGAGTAAGCGGGGGCCCCGCCCAGTACTTC,CSARVSGGPAQYF
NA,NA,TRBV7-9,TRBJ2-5,TGTGCCAGCAGCCCGTGGGAAGGCCCGAAAGAGGCCCAGTACTTC,CASSPWEGPKEAQYF
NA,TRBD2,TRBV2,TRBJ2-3,TGTGCCAGCAGGGGGGGACTAGCGGGGTCCGGACACCCGAGCACAGATACGCAGTATTTT,CASRGGLAGSGHPSTDTQYF
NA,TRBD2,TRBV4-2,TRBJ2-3,TGTGCCAGCAGCCAAGATTGGAGCGGGGGGGGATTGCGAGATACGCAGTATTTT,CASSQDWSGGGLRDTQYF
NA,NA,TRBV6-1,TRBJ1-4,TGTGCCACCCGCCGGGATACTGAACGTGAAAAACTGTTTTTT,CATRRDTEREKLFF
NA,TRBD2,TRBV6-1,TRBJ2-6,TGTCCTCCGACCCCCCGACCGGGGGGCTCTGGGGCCAACGTCCTGACTTTC,CPPTPRPGGSGANVLTF
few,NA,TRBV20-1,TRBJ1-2,TGCAGTGCTAGAGATAGGTCAGGAGCCGGAAACTATGGCTACACCTTC,CSARDRSGAGNYGYTF
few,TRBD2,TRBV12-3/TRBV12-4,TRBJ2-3,TGTGCCAGCCATGCCTCACTAGCGCGGACAGATACGCAGTATTTT,CASHASLARTDTQYF
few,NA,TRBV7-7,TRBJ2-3,TGTGCCAGCAGCTTAGGCTTGTCTAGCACAGATACGCAGTATTTT,CASSLGLSSTDTQYF